Below, 4 T cell receptor beta chains from the same sample are listed, as sequenced in a study of cytomegalovirus exposure and HLA in healthy donors. PCR amplification relied on 60 Vbeta primers (plus 13 Jbeta primers). TCRdb's copy holds only in-frame clones and misses some; the assay was immunoSEQ multiplex PCR. The sample holds approximately 170,000 clones, approximately 75% seen once. The sequenced material came from PBMCs. The receptors come from a girl aged 5-17 years in good health and CMV-seronegative.

The V and J genes are TRBV4-1 and TRBJ2-2, with TRBD2 identical over 9 bases. CDR3 length equals 15 residues. V lost 5 bases to trimming and J lost 7 bases; unmatched junction nucleotides: 8. Germline loops: CDR1 MGHRA, CDR2 YSYEKL. DNA for the CDR3: TGCGCCAGCAGCGTGGCGGGGGGGGTTATCGGGGAGCTGTTTTTT. This sequence encodes CASSVAGGVIGELFF.

The chain employs TRBV7-9 and TRBJ2-5; 10 bases align to TRBD2. The CDR3 extends over 16 amino acids. Per germline, CDR1 SEHNR and CDR2 FQNEAQ (reference sequence). V dropped 10 bases and J dropped 2; count of bases not matched to a gene: 13. CDR3 bases: TGTGCCACCCAGGGGGGTAGCGGGGGGCTACAAGAGACCCAGTACTTC. This gives the protein CATQGGSGGLQETQYF.

This clone was seen only a few times. This chain joins TRBV27 and TRBJ1-1; 10 bases are a match to TRBD1. Losses at the gene ends were 0 bases for V and 6 bases for J; bases not matched to a gene: 7. This CDR3 contains 16 residues. The germline gives CDR1 MNHEY, CDR2 SMNVEV (reference sequence). For the CDR3, the DNA is TGTGCCAGCAGTTTATCGGGGGACAGGGGTAACCCTGAAGCTTTCTTT. Encoded protein: CASSLSGDRGNPEAFF.

This chain uses TRBV7-9 with TRBJ1-4; D perhaps matches TRBD1 (6 bases). CDR1 and CDR2 (germline): SEHNR, FQNEAQ (reference sequence). Trimming took off 5 bases at V and 5 bases at J, with 18 bases between the two ends. The CDR3 contains 16 residues. The CDR3 protein is CASSLSVTGQNEKLFF. DNA for the CDR3: TGTGCCAGCAGCCTCTCCGTGACAGGTCAGAATGAAAAACTGTTTTTT.